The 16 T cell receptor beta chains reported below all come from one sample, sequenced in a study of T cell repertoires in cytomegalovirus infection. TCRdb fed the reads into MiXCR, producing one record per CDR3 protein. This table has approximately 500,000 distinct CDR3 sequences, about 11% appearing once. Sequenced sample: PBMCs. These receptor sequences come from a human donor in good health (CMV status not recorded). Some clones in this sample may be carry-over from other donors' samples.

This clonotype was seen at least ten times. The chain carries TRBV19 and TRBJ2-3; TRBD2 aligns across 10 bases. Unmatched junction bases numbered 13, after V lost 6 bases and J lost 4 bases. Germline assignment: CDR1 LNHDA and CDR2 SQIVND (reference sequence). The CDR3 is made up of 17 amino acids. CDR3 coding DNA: TGTGCCAGTAGACGGGCCGTCGGAGCGGGGGGGTCAGATACGCAGTATTTT. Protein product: CASRRAVGAGGSDTQYF.

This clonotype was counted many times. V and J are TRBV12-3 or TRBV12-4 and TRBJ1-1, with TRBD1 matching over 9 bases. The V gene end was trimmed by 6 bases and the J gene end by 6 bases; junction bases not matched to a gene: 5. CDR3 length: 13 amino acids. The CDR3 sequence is CASRTGGVAEAFF. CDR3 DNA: TGTGCCAGCAGAACAGGGGGCGTAGCTGAAGCTTTCTTT.

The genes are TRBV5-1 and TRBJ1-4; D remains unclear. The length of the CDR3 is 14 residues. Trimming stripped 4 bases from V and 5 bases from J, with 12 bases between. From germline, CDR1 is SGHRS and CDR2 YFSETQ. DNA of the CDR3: TGCGCCAGCAGCCCCTCGACCGGAAATGAAAAACTGTTTTTT. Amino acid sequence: CASSPSTGNEKLFF.

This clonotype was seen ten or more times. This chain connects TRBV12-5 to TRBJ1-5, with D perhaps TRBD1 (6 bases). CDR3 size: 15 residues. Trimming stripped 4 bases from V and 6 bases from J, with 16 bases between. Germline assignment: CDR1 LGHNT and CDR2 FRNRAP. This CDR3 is CASGSSTGQGQPQHF. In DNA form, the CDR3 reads TGTGCTAGTGGTTCCTCGACAGGCCAGGGTCAGCCCCAGCATTTT.

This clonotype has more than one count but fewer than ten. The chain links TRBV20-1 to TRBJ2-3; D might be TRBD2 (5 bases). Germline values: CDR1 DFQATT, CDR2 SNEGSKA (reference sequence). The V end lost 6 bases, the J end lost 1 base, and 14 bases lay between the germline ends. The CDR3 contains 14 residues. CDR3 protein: CSARGRGGTDTQYF. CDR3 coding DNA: TGCAGTGCCCGAGGGCGTGGAGGCACAGATACGCAGTATTTT.

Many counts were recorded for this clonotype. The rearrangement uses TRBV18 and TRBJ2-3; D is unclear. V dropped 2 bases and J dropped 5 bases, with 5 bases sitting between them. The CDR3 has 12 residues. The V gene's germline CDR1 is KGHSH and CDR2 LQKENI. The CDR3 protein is CASSPERDTQYF. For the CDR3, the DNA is TGTGCCAGCTCACCAGAACGAGATACGCAGTATTTT.

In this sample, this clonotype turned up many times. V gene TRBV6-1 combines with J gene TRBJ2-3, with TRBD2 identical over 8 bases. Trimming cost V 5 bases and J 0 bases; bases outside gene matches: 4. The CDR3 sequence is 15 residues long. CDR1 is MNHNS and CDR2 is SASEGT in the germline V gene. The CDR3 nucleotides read TGTGCCAGCAGTATCTCTAGCGGGAGCACAGATACGCAGTATTTT. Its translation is CASSISSGSTDTQYF.

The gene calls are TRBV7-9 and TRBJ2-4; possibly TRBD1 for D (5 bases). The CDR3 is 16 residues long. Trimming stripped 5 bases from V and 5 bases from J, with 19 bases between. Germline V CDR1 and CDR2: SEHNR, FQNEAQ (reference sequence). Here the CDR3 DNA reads TGTGCCAGCAGCCTCGGGTTCAGGGATGGTGAAAACATTCAGTACTTC. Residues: CASSLGFRDGENIQYF.

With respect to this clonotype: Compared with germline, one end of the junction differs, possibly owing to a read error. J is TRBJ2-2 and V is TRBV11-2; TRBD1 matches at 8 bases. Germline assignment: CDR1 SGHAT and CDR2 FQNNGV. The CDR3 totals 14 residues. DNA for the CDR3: TGTGCCACCAGCTTGACAGGGGTCGGCAGGGAGCTGTTTTTT. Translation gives CATSLTGVGRELFF.

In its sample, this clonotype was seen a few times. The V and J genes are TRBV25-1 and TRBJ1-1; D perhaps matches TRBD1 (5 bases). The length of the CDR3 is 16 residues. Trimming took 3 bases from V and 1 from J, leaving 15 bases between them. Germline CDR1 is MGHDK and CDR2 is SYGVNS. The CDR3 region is CASSDQGGATNTEAFF. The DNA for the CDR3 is TGTGCCAGCAGTGATCAGGGCGGTGCAACGAACACTGAAGCTTTCTTT.

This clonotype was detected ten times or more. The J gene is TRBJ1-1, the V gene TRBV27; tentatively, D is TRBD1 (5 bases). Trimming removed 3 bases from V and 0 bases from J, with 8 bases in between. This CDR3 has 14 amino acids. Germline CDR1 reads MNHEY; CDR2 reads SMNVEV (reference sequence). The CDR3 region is CASSFSGMNTEAFF. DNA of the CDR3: TGTGCCAGCAGTTTTTCAGGGATGAACACTGAAGCTTTCTTT.

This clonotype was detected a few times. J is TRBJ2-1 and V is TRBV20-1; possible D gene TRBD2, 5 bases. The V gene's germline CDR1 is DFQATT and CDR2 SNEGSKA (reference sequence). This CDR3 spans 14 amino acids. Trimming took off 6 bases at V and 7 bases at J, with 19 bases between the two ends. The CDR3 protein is CSATDPLEGNEQFF. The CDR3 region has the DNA TGCAGTGCCACCGACCCGCTTGAGGGTAATGAGCAGTTCTTC.

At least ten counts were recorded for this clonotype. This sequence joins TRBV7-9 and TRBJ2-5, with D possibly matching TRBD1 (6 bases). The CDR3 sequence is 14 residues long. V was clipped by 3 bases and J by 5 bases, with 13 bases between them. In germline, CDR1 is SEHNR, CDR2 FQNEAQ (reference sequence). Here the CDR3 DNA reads TGTGCCAGCAGCTTTGGACAGATCGCGGAGACCCAGTACTTC. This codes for CASSFGQIAETQYF.

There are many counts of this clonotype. CDR3 nucleotide sequence: TGTGCCAGCAGCAGGGGAGTAACTGAAGCTTTCTTT. Translated: CASSRGVTEAFF. The J gene is TRBJ1-1, the V gene TRBV6-5; tentative D call: TRBD1 (6 bases). Trimming left V 6 bases short and J 5 bases short, with 10 bases between. Germline V gene data show CDR1 as MNHEY and CDR2 as SVGAGI. The CDR3 consists of 12 residues.

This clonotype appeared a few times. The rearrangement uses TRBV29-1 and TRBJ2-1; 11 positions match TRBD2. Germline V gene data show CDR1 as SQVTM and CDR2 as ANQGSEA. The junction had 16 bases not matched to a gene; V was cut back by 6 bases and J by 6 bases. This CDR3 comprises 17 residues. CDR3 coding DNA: TGCAGCGTGAGGGGGGGGGGACTAGCGGAGGGGTTCAATGAGCAGTTCTTC. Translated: CSVRGGGLAEGFNEQFF.

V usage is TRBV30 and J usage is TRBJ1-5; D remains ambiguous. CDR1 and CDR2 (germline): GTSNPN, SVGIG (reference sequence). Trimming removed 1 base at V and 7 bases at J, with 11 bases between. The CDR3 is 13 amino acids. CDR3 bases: TGTGCCTGGAGTGAAGGGTTGGAGCAGCCCCAGCATTTT. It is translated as CAWSEGLEQPQHF.